This T cell receptor beta chain was sequenced during a study of response to subunit inactivated influenza vaccine. Notes on the study in general: Researchers suggested that each seasonal influenza vaccination recruits few new T cells.

TCRdb recomputed calls from the RT-PCR reads with MiXCR, one row per CDR3 protein. The repertoire holds approximately 520,000 distinct CDR3 sequences, with around 25% as singletons. As concerns this clonotype: What it binds is unknown.

CDR1 SGHRS and CDR2 YFSETQ come from the germline V gene. The CDR3 extends over 19 amino acids. V gave up 4 bases and J gave up 3 bases; unmatched junction bases: 10. The sequencing here drew on CD4+ T cells sorted from PBMCs, taken around 5 days after vaccination. The rearrangement uses TRBV5-1 and TRBJ2-1; 16 nucleotides match TRBD2. This TCR was recovered from a man between 50 and 59 years old who received an inactivated influenza vaccine. The CDR3 here is CASSPGLAGGTGGYNEQFF. CDR3 coding DNA: TGCGCCAGCAGCCCGGGACTAGCGGGAGGGACAGGAGGCTACAATGAGCAGTTCTTC.